This T cell receptor (beta chain) emerged from a study of cytomegalovirus exposure and HLA in healthy donors. A multiplex PCR was run with 60 Vbeta primers and 13 Jbeta primers. Repertoires were generated with immunoSEQ multiplex PCR, while TCRdb's copy carries only in-frame clones and drops some. In the table there are 150,000 or so clones, 75% to 85% of which are singletons. This TCR was sampled from a woman in her forties in good health and CMV-seropositive. The source material was PBMCs.

For the CDR3, the DNA is TGTGCCAGCAGCTTCCGTGGGCTCAATGAGCAGTTCTTC. Translating gives CASSFRGLNEQFF. The chain joins TRBV7-3 to TRBJ2-1, with D unresolved. The ends were cut back, 3 bases at V and 6 bases at J, with 9 bases in the middle. Germline V gene lookup returns CDR1 SGHTA and CDR2 FQGTGA. The CDR3 is made up of 13 amino acids. The whole variable domain, filled in from reference TRBV7-3 and TRBJ2-1, reads GAGVSQTPSNKVTEKGKYVELRCDPISGHTALYWYRQSLGQGPEFLIYFQGTGAADDSGLPNDRFFAVRPEGSVSTLKIQRTERGDSAVYLCASSFRGLNEQFFGPGTRLTVL.